Listed below are T cell receptor beta chains from one sample, sequenced in a study of spatial heterogeneity in lung cancer. TCRdb itself ran the 5' RACE reads through MiXCR, one entry per CDR3 protein. The repertoire has around 92,000 distinct CDR3 sequences, over 9.5% of them found once; the top ten carry approximately 39%. This specimen consisted of PBMCs, obtained at surgery. The receptors originated from a male donor with early-stage non-small cell lung cancer. CDR3s include the opening cysteine and the closing phenylalanine or tryptophan. The order of the fields is J gene, clone size, V gene, D gene, CDR3 protein, CDR3 DNA. D genes are given only for firm matches. For some rows the clone size is stated as once, few or many, or as a class when expanded; others skip it.

j_call: TRBJ1-2
clone_size: few
v_call: TRBV20-1
d_call: .
cdr3_aa: CSAKRSLNYGYTF
cdr3_nt: TGCAGTGCTAAACGTAGCCTTAACTATGGCTACACCTTC

j_call: TRBJ2-5
clone_size: .
v_call: TRBV7-8
d_call: TRBD2
cdr3_aa: CASSTAGTSQETQYF
cdr3_nt: TGTGCCAGCAGCACTGCCGGGACTAGCCAAGAGACCCAGTACTTC

j_call: TRBJ1-1
clone_size: few
v_call: TRBV7-3
d_call: .
cdr3_aa: CASSLGVSTEAFF
cdr3_nt: TGTGCCAGCAGCTTAGGAGTAAGCACTGAAGCTTTCTTT

j_call: TRBJ2-2
clone_size: .
v_call: TRBV7-3
d_call: .
cdr3_aa: CASSLDLRGMNTGELFF
cdr3_nt: TGTGCCAGCAGCTTAGACTTGCGCGGTATGAACACCGGGGAGCTGTTTTTT

j_call: TRBJ2-7
clone_size: many
v_call: TRBV9
d_call: .
cdr3_aa: CASSVGEGIHSYEQYF
cdr3_nt: TGTGCCAGCAGCGTGGGAGAGGGGATTCACTCCTACGAGCAGTACTTC

j_call: TRBJ1-5
clone_size: few
v_call: TRBV28
d_call: TRBD1
cdr3_aa: CASRETQGNQPQHF
cdr3_nt: TGTGCCAGCAGAGAGACACAGGGGAACCAGCCCCAGCATTTT

j_call: TRBJ2-7
clone_size: .
v_call: TRBV6-6
d_call: .
cdr3_aa: CASSYSSSSEQYF
cdr3_nt: TGTGCCAGCAGTTACTCGAGTTCCAGCGAGCAGTACTTC

j_call: TRBJ1-4
clone_size: .
v_call: TRBV2
d_call: TRBD1
cdr3_aa: CASSEEGTVNEKLFF
cdr3_nt: TGTGCCAGCAGTGAAGAAGGGACAGTAAATGAAAAACTGTTTTTT

j_call: TRBJ1-5
clone_size: few
v_call: TRBV4-3
d_call: .
cdr3_aa: CASSQDGGQNQPQHF
cdr3_nt: TGCGCCAGCAGCCAAGATGGGGGTCAGAATCAGCCCCAGCATTTT

j_call: TRBJ2-3
clone_size: many
v_call: TRBV6-5
d_call: .
cdr3_aa: CASSYHGTRGTDTQYF
cdr3_nt: TGTGCCAGCAGTTACCACGGGACACGAGGCACAGATACGCAGTATTTT

j_call: TRBJ2-1
clone_size: few
v_call: TRBV10-3
d_call: TRBD2
cdr3_aa: CAIMVAGVYNEQFF
cdr3_nt: TGTGCCATCATGGTAGCGGGAGTGTACAATGAGCAGTTCTTC

j_call: TRBJ2-7
clone_size: few
v_call: TRBV7-3
d_call: TRBD1
cdr3_aa: CAGRTGTHEQYF
cdr3_nt: TGTGCCGGAAGGACAGGGACCCACGAGCAGTACTTC

j_call: TRBJ2-3
clone_size: few
v_call: TRBV7-2
d_call: .
cdr3_aa: CASSLVDASASTSTDTQYF
cdr3_nt: TGTGCCAGCAGCTTAGTCGATGCTAGCGCAAGTACTAGCACAGATACGCAGTATTTT

j_call: TRBJ2-1
clone_size: few
v_call: TRBV3-1
d_call: .
cdr3_aa: CASSQVRRGRNEQFF
cdr3_nt: TGTGCCAGCAGCCAAGTCCGACGGGGGCGCAATGAGCAGTTCTTC

j_call: TRBJ2-5
clone_size: many
v_call: TRBV5-1
d_call: .
cdr3_aa: CASSFTTGVETQYF
cdr3_nt: TGCGCCAGCAGCTTCACAACGGGGGTGGAGACCCAGTACTTC